This T cell receptor (beta chain) is from a study of T cell changes during pregnancy in multiple sclerosis. Some clones are missing from TCRdb's copy, which holds only in-frame ones; the method was immunoSEQ multiplex PCR. The repertoire holds tens of thousands of clones, with approximately 87% as singletons. The CDR3 has 18 amino acids. Per germline, CDR1 ENHRY and CDR2 SYGVKD. V lost 2 bases and J 0 bases, leaving 16 bases between the germline ends. V and J are TRBV10-3 and TRBJ1-4; the D is unclear. The source was peripheral blood, collected after pregnancy. This TCR was recovered from a female donor in good health, enrolled as a control in a pregnancy study. This CDR3 reads CAISEVQVTSATNEKLFF. The CDR3 DNA sequence: TGTGCCATCAGTGAGGTCCAGGTCACGTCCGCAACTAATGAAAAACTGTTTTTT.